This entry lists 6 T cell receptor beta chains sequenced from one sample in a study of identical twins (dated by TCRdb to the mid-2010s). The library was generated by 5' RACE. Sequenced on an Illumina HiSeq 2000. TCRdb handled the public reads itself, with Q25 trimming in fastp and clone calling in MiXCR, and kept productive beta chains. When rows share a CDR3 protein, they turn into one entry using the most common DNA and genes. Here the sample has roughly 1,500,000 distinct CDR3 sequences; 25% to 35% occur a single time. The ten largest clones represent approximately 0.29% of the sample. Sequencing was performed on cord blood. The receptor source for this set is a newborn girl in good health.

V gene TRBV21-1 combines with J gene TRBJ1-1; the table's D call of TRBD1 was not tested on the DNA. TRBV21-1 is assigned pseudogene status. This CDR3 region has 18 residues. As DNA, the CDR3 is TGTGCCAGCAGCCCACTCGGGGGACAGGCTTTGATGAACATTGAAGCTTTCTTT. As protein: CASSPLGGQALMNIEAFF.

The chain joins TRBV20-1 to TRBJ1-1; tentative D call: TRBD1 (5 bases). Germline-derived CDR1 and CDR2 are DFQATT and SNEGSKA (reference sequence). Between the trimmed V and J ends, which lost 6 bases and 4 bases, there was a span of 15 bases. CDR3 size: 13 residues. The DNA for the CDR3 is TGCAGTGCCCCAGAGAACGGGGGCACTGAAGCTTTCTTT. Translated: CSAPENGGTEAFF.

V usage is TRBV6-1 and J usage is TRBJ1-4, with 10 positions matching TRBD1. The CDR3 has 14 amino acids. V lost 6 bases, J lost 7 bases, and 5 bases stayed unmatched. In germline, CDR1 is MNHNS, CDR2 SASEGT. CDR3 sequence: CASSGTGEGEKLFF. CDR3 sequence (DNA): TGTGCCAGCAGCGGGACAGGGGAGGGTGAAAAACTGTTTTTT.

There are a few counts of this clonotype. This chain joins TRBV20-1 and TRBJ2-3, with D possibly being TRBD2 (5 bases). The CDR3 extends over 14 amino acids. Germline assignment: CDR1 DFQATT and CDR2 SNEGSKA (reference sequence). V lost 5 bases and J 2 bases, leaving 14 bases between the germline ends. The CDR3 DNA follows: TGCAGTGCTCCCCCGGACTGGTTCACAGATACGCAGTATTTT. It codes for CSAPPDWFTDTQYF.

This clonotype was seen only a few times. This sequence joins TRBV24-1 and TRBJ2-3; the D gene is possibly TRBD1 (5 bases). Trimming took 5 bases from V and 3 from J, leaving 8 bases between them. In germline, CDR1 is KGHDR, CDR2 SFDVKD. This CDR3 region has 13 residues. In DNA form, the CDR3 reads TGTGCCACCAGTGCGACAGAAACAGATACGCAGTATTTT. Translation gives CATSATETDTQYF.

The chain joins TRBV20-1 to TRBJ2-3; 10 bases agree with TRBD2. The V gene end was trimmed by 8 bases and the J gene end by 1 base; junction bases not matched to a gene: 3. The germline gives CDR1 DFQATT, CDR2 SNEGSKA (reference sequence). This CDR3 has 13 residues. The CDR3 here is CSQSGGGTDTQYF. The DNA for the CDR3 is TGCAGTCAAAGCGGGGGGGGCACAGATACGCAGTATTTT.